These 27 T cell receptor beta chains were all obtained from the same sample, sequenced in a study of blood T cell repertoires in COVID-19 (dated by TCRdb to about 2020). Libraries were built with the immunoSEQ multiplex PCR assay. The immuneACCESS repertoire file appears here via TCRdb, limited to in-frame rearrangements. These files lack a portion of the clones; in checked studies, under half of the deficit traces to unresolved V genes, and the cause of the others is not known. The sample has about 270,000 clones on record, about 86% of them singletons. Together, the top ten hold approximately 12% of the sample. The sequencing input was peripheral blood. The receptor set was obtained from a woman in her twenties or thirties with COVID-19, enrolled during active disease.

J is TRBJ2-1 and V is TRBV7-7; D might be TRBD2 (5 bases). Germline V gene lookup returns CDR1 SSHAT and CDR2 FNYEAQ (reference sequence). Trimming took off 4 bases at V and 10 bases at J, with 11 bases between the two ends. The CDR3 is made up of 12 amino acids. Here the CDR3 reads CASSSLEGEQFF. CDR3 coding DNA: TGTGCCAGCAGCTCGTTAGAGGGAGAGCAGTTCTTC.

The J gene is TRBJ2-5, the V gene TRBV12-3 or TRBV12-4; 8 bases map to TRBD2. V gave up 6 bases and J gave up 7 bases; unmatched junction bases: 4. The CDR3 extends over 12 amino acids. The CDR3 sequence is CASSGGGATQYF. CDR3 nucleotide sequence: TGTGCCAGCAGCGGGGGGGGAGCGACCCAGTACTTC.

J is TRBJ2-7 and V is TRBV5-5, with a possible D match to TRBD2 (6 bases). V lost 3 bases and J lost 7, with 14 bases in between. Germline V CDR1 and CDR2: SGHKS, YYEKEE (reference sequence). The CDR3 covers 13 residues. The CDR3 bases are TGTGCCAGCAGCTCGGGACTCTCGGGGGAGCAGTACTTC. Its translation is CASSSGLSGEQYF.

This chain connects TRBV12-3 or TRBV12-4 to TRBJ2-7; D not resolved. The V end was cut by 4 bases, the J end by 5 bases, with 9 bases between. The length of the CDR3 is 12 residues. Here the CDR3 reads CASSSRRNEQYF. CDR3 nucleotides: TGTGCCAGCAGTTCCCGTCGTAACGAGCAGTACTTC.

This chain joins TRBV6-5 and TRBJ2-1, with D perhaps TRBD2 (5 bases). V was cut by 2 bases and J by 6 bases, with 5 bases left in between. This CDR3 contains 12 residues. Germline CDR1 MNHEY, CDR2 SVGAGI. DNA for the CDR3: TGTGCCAGCAGTTACAGCGGCAATGAGCAGTTCTTC. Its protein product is CASSYSGNEQFF.

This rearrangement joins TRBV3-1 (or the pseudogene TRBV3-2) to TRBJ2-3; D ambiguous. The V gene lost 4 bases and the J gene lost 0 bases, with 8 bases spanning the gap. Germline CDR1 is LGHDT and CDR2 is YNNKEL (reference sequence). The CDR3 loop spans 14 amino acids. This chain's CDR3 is CASSPRLSTDTQYF. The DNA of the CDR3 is TGTGCCAGCAGCCCCAGGCTTAGCACAGATACGCAGTATTTT.

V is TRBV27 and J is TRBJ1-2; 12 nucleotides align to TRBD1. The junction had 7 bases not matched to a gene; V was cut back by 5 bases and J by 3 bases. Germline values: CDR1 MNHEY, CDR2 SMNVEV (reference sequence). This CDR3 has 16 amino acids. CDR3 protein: CASSPSGTGGDYGYTF. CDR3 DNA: TGTGCCAGCAGTCCATCCGGGACAGGGGGCGACTATGGCTACACCTTC.

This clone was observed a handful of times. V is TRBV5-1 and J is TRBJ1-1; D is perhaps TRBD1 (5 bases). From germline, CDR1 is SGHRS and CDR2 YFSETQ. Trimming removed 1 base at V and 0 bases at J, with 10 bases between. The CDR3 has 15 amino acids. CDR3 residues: CASSLSGPMNTEAFF. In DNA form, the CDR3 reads TGCGCCAGCAGCTTGTCAGGGCCCATGAACACTGAAGCTTTCTTT.

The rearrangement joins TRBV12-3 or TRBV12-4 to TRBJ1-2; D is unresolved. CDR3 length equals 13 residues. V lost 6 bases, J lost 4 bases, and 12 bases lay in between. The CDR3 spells CASSRGRTYGYTF. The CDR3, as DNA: TGTGCCAGCAGCCGGGGTAGGACCTATGGCTACACCTTC.

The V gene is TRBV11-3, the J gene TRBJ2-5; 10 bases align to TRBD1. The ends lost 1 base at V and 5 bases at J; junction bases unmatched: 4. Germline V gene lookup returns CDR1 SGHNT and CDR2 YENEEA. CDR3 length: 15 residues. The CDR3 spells CASSLGGQGSETQYF. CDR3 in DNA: TGTGCCAGCAGCTTAGGGGGACAGGGGTCGGAGACCCAGTACTTC.

The CDR3 nucleotides are TGTGCCAGCTCACGGGACATCAAGAGCTCTGGAAACACCATATATTTT. Translated, it gives CASSRDIKSSGNTIYF. This chain joins TRBV18 and TRBJ1-3, with a possible D match to TRBD1 (6 bases). The CDR3 spans 16 residues. CDR1 and CDR2 from the germline V gene are KGHSH and LQKENI. The germline V and J ends were trimmed by 4 bases and 0 bases, with 13 bases remaining between them.

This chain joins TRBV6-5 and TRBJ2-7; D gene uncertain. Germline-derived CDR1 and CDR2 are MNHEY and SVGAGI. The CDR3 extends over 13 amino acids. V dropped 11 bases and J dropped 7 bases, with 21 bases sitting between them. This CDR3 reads CAPLSRTYEEQYF. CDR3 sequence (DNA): TGTGCCCCCCTTAGCCGCACTTATGAGGAGCAGTACTTC.

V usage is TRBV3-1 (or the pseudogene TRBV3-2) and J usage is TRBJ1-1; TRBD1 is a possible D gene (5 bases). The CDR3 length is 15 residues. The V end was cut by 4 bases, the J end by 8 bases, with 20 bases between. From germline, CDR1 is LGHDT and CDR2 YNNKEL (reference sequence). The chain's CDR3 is CASSPRGQGLWEAFF. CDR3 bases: TGTGCCAGCAGCCCGCGCGGTCAGGGACTGTGGGAAGCTTTCTTT.

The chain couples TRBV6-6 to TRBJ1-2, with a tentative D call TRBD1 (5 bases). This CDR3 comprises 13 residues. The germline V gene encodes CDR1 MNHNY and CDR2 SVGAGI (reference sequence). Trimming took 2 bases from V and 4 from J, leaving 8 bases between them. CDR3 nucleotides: TGTGCCAGCAGTTACGGAGGGGCCTATGGCTACACCTTC. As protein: CASSYGGAYGYTF.

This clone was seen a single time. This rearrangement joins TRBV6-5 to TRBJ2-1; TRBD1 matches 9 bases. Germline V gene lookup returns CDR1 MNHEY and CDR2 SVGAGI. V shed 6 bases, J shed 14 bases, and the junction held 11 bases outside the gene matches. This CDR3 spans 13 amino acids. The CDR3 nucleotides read TGTGCCAGCAGCGCCGGGACAGGGCAACTTAAGTTCTTC. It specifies CASSAGTGQLKFF.

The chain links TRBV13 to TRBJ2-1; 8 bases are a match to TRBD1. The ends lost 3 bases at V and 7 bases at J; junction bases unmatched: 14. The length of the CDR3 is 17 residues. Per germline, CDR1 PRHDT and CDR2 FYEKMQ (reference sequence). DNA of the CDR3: TGTGCCAGCAGCTTCGGGCCCCAGGGGGCGACGAGGAATGAGCAGTTCTTC. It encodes CASSFGPQGATRNEQFF.

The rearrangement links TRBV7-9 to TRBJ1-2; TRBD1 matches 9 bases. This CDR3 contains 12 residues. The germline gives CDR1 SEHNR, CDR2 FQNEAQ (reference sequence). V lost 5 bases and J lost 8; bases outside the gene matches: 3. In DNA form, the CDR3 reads TGTGCCAGCAGCAGGACAGGGGACGGCTACACCTTC. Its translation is CASSRTGDGYTF.

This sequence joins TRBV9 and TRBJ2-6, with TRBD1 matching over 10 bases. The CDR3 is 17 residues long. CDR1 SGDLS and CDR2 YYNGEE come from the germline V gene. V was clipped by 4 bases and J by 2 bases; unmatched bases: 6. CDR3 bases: TGTGCCAGCAGCCACAGACAGGGGGCCGCTGGGGCCAACGTCCTGACTTTC. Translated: CASSHRQGAAGANVLTF.

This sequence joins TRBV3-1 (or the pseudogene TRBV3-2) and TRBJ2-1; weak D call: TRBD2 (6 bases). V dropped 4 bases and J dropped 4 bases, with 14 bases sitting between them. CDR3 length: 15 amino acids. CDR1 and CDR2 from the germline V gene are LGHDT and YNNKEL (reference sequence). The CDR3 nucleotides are TGTGCCAGCAGCCGGCAAATGGGAGGTTACAATGAGCAGTTCTTC. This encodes CASSRQMGGYNEQFF.

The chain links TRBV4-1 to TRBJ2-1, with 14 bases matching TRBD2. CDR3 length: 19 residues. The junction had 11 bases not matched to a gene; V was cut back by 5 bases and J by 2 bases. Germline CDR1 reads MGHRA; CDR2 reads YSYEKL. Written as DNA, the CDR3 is TGCGCCAGCAGCGACCGGACTAGCGGGGGGCGGGTTACCTACAATGAGCAGTTCTTC. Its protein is CASSDRTSGGRVTYNEQFF.

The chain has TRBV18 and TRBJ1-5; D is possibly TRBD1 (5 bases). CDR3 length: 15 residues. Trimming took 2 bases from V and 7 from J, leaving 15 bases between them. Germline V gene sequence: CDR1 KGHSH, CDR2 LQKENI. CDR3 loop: CASSPSARVGQPQHF. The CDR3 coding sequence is TGTGCCAGCTCACCATCGGCCAGGGTAGGACAGCCCCAGCATTTT.

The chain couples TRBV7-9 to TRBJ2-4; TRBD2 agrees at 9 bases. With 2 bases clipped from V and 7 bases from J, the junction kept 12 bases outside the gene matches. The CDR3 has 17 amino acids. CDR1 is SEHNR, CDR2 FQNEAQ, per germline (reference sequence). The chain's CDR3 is CASSLMASGEAGNIQYF. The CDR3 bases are TGTGCCAGCAGCTTAATGGCTAGCGGGGAGGCGGGCAACATTCAGTACTTC.

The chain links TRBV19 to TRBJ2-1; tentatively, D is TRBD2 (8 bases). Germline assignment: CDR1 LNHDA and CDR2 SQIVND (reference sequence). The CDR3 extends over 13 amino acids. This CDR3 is CATGAGGPYEQFF. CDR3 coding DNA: TGTGCAACAGGGGCGGGGGGACCCTATGAGCAGTTCTTC.

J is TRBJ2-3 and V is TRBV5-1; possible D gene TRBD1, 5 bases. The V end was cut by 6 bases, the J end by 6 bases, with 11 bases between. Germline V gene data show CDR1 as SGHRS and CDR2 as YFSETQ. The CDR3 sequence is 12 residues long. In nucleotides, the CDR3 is TGCGCCAGCAAGGGGCCGGCGGATACGCAGTATTTT. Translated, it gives CASKGPADTQYF.

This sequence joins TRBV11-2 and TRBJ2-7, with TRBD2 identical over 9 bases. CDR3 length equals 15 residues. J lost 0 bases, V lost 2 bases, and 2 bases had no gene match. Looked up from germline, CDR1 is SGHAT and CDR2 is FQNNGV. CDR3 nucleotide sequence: TGTGCCAGCAGCTTAAGACTAGCGGCCTCCTACGAGCAGTACTTC. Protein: CASSLRLAASYEQYF.

CDR3 nucleotides: TGCGCCAGCAGCTTCCCGCCGGGACAGGGGGACTATGGCTACACCTTC. Translated: CASSFPPGQGDYGYTF. The chain carries TRBV5-1 and TRBJ1-2; TRBD1 aligns across 11 bases. The V and J ends lost 2 bases and 3 bases, in that order; junction bases with no gene match: 6. Per germline, CDR1 SGHRS and CDR2 YFSETQ. The CDR3 is 16 amino acids.

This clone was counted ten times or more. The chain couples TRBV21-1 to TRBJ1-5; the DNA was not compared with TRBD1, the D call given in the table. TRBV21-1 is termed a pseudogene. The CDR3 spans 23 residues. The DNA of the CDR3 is TGTGCCAGCAGCCTGGATGGGGGATTCAACACACCCAACAGGACAGATAGCAATCAGCCCCAGCATTTT. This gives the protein CASSLDGGFNTPNRTDSNQPQHF.